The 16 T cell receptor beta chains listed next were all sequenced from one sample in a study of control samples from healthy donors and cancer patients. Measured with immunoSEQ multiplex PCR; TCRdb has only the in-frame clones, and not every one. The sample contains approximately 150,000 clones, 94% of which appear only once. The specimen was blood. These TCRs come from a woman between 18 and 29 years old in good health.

The CDR3 DNA reads as TGTGCCAGCAGCATAGGGGGAATCAGGGAGGGCGGGGAGCTGTTTTTT. Amino acids: CASSIGGIREGGELFF. V and J are TRBV7-2 and TRBJ2-2; TRBD2 might be the D (7 bases). This CDR3 has 16 residues. Trimming cost V 5 bases and J 7 bases, with 20 bases left between them. CDR1 SGHTA and CDR2 FQGNSA come from the germline V gene.

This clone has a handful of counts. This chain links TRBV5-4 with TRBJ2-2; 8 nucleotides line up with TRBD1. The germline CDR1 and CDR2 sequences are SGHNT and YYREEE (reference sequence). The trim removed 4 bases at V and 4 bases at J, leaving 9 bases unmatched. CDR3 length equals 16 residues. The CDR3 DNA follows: TGTGCCAGCAGCACCGGACAGGGCCGTAGCACCGGGGAGCTGTTTTTT. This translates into CASSTGQGRSTGELFF.

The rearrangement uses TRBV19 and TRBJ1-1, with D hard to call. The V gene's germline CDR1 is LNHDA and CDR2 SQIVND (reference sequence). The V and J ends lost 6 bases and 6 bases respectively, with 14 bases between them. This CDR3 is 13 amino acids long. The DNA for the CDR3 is TGTGCCAGTAGGGTACAGAACCCTCCTGAAGCTTTCTTT. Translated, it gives CASRVQNPPEAFF. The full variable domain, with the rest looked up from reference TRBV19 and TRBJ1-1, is DGGITQSPKYLFRKEGQNVTLSCEQNLNHDAMYWYRQDPGQGLRLIYYSQIVNDFQKGDIAEGYSVSREKKESFPLTVTSAQKNPTAFYLCASRVQNPPEAFFGQGTRLTVV.

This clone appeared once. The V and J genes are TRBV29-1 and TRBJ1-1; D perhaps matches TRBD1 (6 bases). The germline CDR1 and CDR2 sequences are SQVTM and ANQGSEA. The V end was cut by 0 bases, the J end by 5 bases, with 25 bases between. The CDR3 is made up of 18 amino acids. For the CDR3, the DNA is TGCAGCGTTGAAGATCTTGCAGGGGAGGTAATCCTGGCTACTGAAGCTTTCTTT. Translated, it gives CSVEDLAGEVILATEAFF.

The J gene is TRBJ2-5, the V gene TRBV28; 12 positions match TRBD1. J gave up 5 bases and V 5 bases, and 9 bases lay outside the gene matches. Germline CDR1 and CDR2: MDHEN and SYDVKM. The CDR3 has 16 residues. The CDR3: CASSQPGTGGLETQYF. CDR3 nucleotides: TGTGCCAGCAGTCAGCCCGGGACAGGGGGCTTGGAGACCCAGTACTTC.

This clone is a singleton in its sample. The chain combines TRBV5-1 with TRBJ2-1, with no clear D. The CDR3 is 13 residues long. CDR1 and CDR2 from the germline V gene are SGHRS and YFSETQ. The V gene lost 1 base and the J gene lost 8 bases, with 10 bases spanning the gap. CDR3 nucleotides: TGCGCCAGCAGCTTGACGAGTCTGGATGAGCAGTTCTTC. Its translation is CASSLTSLDEQFF.

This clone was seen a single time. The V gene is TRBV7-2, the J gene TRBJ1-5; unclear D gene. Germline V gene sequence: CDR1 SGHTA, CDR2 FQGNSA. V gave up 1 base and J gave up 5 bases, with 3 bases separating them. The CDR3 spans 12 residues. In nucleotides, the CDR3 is TGTGCCAGCAGCTTAGTAGATCAGCCCCAGCATTTT. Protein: CASSLVDQPQHF.

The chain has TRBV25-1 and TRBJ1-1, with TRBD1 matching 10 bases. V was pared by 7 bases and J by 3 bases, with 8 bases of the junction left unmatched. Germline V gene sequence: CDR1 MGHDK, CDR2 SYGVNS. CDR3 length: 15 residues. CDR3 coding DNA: TGTGCCAGCATGGGGACAGGGGCGCTAGACACTGAAGCTTTCTTT. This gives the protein CASMGTGALDTEAFF.

The CDR3 loop reads CASTQRGGYGYTF. The CDR3 nucleotides read TGTGCCAGCACTCAACGGGGGGGATATGGCTACACCTTC. This sequence joins TRBV9 and TRBJ1-2, with TRBD1 as a possible D gene (5 bases). With 6 bases removed from V and 5 bases from J, the gap between germline ends came to 14 bases. Germline V gene data show CDR1 as SGDLS and CDR2 as YYNGEE. This CDR3 region has 13 residues.

Here the CDR3 DNA reads TGTGCCAGCGGACAGGGCCTCAATGAGCAGTTCTTC. As protein: CASGQGLNEQFF. This chain links TRBV2 with TRBJ2-1; 8 bases fit TRBD1. Germline CDR1 reads SNHLY; CDR2 reads FYNNEI. The CDR3 is 12 residues long. V shed 8 bases, J shed 6 bases, and the junction held 3 bases outside the gene matches. Full variable domain (rest looked up from reference TRBV2 and TRBJ2-1): EPEVTQTPSHQVTQMGQEVILRCVPISNHLYFYWYRQILGQKVEFLVSFYNNEISEKSEIFDDQFSVERPDGSNFTLKIRSTKLEDSAMYFCASGQGLNEQFFGPGTRLTVL.

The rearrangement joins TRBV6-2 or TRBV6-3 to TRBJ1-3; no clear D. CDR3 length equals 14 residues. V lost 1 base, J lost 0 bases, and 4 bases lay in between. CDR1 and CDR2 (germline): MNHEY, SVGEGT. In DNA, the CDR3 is TGTGCCAGCAGTTACTACAGCTCTGGAAACACCATATATTTT. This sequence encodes CASSYYSSGNTIYF.

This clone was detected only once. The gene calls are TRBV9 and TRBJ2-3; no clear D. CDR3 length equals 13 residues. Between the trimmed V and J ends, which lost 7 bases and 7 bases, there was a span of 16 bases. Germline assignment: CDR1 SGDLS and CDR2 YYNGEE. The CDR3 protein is CASGLQGRNTQYF. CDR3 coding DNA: TGTGCCAGCGGCCTCCAAGGCAGGAATACGCAGTATTTT. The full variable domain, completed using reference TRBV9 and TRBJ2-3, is DSGVTQTPKHLITATGQRVTLRCSPRSGDLSVYWYQQSLDQGLQFLIQYYNGEERAKGNILERFSAQQFPDLHSELNLSSLELGDSALYFCASGLQGRNTQYFGPGTRLTVL.

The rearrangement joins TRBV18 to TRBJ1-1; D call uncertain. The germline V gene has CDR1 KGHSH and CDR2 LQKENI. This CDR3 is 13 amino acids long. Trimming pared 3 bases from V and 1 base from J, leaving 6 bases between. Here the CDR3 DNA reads TGTGCCAGCTCACCTACGACGAACACTGAAGCTTTCTTT. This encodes CASSPTTNTEAFF.

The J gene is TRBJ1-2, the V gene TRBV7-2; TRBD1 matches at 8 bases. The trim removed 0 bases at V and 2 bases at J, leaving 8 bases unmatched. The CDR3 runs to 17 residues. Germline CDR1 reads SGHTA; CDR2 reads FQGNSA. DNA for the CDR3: TGTGCCAGCAGCTTAGCCCCCGGAAGACAGGGGAACTATGGCTACACCTTC. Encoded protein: CASSLAPGRQGNYGYTF.

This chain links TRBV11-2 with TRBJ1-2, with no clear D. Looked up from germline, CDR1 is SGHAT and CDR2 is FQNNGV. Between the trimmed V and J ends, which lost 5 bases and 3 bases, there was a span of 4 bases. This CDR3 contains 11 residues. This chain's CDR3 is CASSHHYGYTF. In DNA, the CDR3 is TGTGCCAGCAGCCACCACTATGGCTACACCTTC.

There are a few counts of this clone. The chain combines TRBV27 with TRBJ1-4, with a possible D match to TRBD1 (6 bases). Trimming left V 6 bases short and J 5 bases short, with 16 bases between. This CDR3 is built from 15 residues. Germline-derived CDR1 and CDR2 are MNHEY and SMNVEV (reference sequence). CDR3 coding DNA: TGTGCCAGCAGCAAAGAGCAGGGGCCAAATGAAAAACTGTTTTTT. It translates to CASSKEQGPNEKLFF.